This T cell receptor (beta chain) was sequenced in a study of T-cell memory formation after mild COVID-19. Study as a whole: TCR clusters were mostly donor specific. Findings of the study overall: Mostly located in CM and EM were contracting CD4+ clones, with contracting CD8+ clones located in EMRA. Confirmation was lacking for SARS-CoV-2 specificity of second-wave clones that peaked on day 37.

This clonotype was seen ten or more times. Antigen: not known. TCRdb reprocessed the 5' RACE reads via MiXCR and lists one record per CDR3 protein. The data show 250,000 to 300,000 distinct CDR3 sequences, around 15% seen once. Germline V lookup: CDR1 KGHSH, CDR2 LQKENI. The CDR3 consists of 15 residues. V lost 2 bases, J lost 4 bases, and 12 bases lay in between. V gene TRBV18 combines with J gene TRBJ2-4; D not certain. The TCR sequence derives from a man younger than 30 who had mild COVID-19 (a few samples of this study predate the infection). Cell type and time point are not known. The sample was PBMCs or a T cell subset sorted from them (not recorded which). The CDR3 loop reads CASSPGSDGKNIQYF. CDR3 DNA sequence: TGTGCCAGCTCACCAGGATCGGACGGGAAAAACATTCAGTACTTC.